The clone carrying this T cell receptor (beta chain) was seen a few times. The antigen is undetermined. This sample's time point: patch test 1, 2 weeks after DPC sensitization. As for treatment: therapeutic diphenylcyclopropenone sensitization with weekly scalp DPC. This sample is part of a study of human T cells and chemical hapten exposure. TCRdb reanalysed the RACE reads using MiXCR and keeps one entry per CDR3 protein. Of 95,000 to 150,000 distinct CDR3 sequences in the sample, about an eighth were seen once. CDR1 is LGHNA, CDR2 YNFKEQ, per germline. Trimming cost V 4 bases and J 5 bases, with 15 bases left between them. The CDR3 spans 15 residues. Whole-study results and caveats: No shift was seen in TCRs above 1 in 1000 frequency with DPC sensitization.

The input for sequencing was whole blood, taken in connection with sensitization to the hapten diphenylcyclopropenone (DPC). The chain couples TRBV4-2 to TRBJ1-5; D is possibly TRBD1 (5 bases). The sequence derives from a man between 18 and 35 years old with alopecia areata. Some clones in this sample may be carry-over from other donors' samples. CDR3 in amino acids: CASSLRQGVDQPQHF. The CDR3 region has the DNA TGTGCCAGCAGCCTTCGCCAAGGGGTGGATCAGCCCCAGCATTTT.